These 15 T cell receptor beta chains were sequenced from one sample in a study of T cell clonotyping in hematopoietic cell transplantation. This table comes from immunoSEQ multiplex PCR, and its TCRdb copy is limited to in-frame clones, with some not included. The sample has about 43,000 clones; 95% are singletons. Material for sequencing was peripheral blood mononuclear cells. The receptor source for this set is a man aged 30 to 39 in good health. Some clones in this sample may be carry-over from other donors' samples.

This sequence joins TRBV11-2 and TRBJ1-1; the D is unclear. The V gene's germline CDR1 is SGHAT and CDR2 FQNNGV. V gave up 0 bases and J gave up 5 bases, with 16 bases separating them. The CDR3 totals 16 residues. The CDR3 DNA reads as TGTGCCAGCAGCTTAGAGCCGGCGGCGCGGGGTACTGAAGCTTTCTTT. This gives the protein CASSLEPAARGTEAFF.

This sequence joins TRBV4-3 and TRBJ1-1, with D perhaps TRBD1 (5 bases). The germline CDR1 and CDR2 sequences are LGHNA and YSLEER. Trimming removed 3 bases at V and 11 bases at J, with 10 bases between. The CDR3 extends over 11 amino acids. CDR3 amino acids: CASSHDGAAFF. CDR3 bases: TGCGCCAGCAGCCACGACGGGGCGGCTTTCTTT.

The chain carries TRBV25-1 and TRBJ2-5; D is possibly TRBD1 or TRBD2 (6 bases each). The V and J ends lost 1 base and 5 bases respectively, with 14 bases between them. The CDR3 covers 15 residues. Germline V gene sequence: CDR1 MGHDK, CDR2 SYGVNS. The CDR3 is CASSEFGGSGETQYF. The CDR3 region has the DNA TGTGCCAGCAGTGAATTCGGGGGCAGTGGGGAGACCCAGTACTTC.

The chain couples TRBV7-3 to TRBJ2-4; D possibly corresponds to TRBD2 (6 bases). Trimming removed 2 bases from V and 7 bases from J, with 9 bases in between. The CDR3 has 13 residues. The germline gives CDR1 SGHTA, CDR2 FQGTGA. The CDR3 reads CASSLGGWNIQYF. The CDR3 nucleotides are TGTGCCAGCAGCTTAGGGGGGTGGAACATTCAGTACTTC.

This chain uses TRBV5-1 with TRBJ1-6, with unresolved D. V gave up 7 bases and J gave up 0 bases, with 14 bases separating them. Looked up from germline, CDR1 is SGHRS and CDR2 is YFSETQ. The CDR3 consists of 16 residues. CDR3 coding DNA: TGCGCCAGCGGACCGACTGCAGGCTCCTATAATTCACCCCTCCACTTT. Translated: CASGPTAGSYNSPLHF.

The CDR3 reads CATSHPRNQPQHF. The CDR3 DNA follows: TGTGCCACCAGCCACCCACGCAATCAGCCCCAGCATTTT. The V gene is TRBV15, the J gene TRBJ1-5; D is uncertain. Trimming stripped 5 bases from V and 2 bases from J, with 7 bases between. CDR1 and CDR2 from the germline V gene are LNHNV and YYDKDF (reference sequence). The CDR3 has 13 amino acids.

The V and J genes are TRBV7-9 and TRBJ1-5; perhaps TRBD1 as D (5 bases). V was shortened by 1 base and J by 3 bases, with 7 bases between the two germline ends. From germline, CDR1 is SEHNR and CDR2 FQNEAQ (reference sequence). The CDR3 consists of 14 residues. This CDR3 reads CASSLGQTNQPQHF. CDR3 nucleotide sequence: TGTGCCAGCAGCTTAGGACAGACCAATCAGCCCCAGCATTTT.

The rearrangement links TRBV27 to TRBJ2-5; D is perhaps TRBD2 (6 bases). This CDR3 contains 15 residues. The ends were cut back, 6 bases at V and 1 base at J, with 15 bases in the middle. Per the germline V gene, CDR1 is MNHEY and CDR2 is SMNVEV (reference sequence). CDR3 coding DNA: TGTGCCAGCAGCCGGATCCTTAGCGGCCAAGAGACCCAGTACTTC. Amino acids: CASSRILSGQETQYF.

The CDR3 loop is CASSVKRISNTEAFF. The DNA of the CDR3 is TGTGCCAGCAGTGTCAAACGAATATCGAACACTGAAGCTTTCTTT. V and J are TRBV2 and TRBJ1-1; D gene ambiguous. V gave up 4 bases and J gave up 1 base, with 13 bases separating them. Germline CDR1 and CDR2: SNHLY and FYNNEI. CDR3 length: 15 residues.

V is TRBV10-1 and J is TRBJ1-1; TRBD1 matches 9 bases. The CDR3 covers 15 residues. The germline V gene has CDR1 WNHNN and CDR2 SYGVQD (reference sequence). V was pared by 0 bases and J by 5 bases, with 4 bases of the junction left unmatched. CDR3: CASSESGTGKTEAFF. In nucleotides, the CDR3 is TGCGCCAGCAGTGAGTCCGGGACAGGGAAGACTGAAGCTTTCTTT.

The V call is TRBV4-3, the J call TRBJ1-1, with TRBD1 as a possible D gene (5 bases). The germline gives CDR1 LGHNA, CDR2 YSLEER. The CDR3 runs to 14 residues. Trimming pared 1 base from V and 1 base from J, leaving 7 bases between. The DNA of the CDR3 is TGCGCCAGCAGCCAAGGGGGCGAGAACACTGAAGCTTTCTTT. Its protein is CASSQGGENTEAFF.

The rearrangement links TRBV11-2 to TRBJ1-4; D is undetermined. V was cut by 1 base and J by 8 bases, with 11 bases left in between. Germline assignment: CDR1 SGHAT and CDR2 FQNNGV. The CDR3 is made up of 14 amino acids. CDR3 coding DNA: TGTGCCAGCAGCTTAGGTGGGGTGAAGGAAAAACTGTTTTTT. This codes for CASSLGGVKEKLFF.

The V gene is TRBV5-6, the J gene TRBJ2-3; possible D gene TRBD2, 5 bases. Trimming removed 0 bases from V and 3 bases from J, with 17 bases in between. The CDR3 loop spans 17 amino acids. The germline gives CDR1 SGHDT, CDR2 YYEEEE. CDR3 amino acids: CASSLELAGSWTDTQYF. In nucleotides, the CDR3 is TGTGCCAGCAGCTTGGAATTGGCGGGTTCGTGGACAGATACGCAGTATTTT.

This CDR3 reads CSARESLGAFF. DNA for the CDR3: TGCAGTGCTAGAGAAAGTCTCGGAGCTTTCTTT. This chain uses TRBV20-1 with TRBJ1-1, with D uncertain. The germline V gene has CDR1 DFQATT and CDR2 SNEGSKA (reference sequence). The CDR3 loop spans 11 amino acids. Trimming shortened V by 0 bases and J by 10 bases, and 9 bases separated the two germline ends.

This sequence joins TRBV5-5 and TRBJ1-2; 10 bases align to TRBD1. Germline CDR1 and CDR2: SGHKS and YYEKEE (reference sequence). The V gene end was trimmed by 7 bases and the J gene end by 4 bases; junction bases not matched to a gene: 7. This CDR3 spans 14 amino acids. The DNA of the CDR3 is TGTGCCAGCCAGGGACAGGGGAACGGCTATGGCTACACCTTC. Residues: CASQGQGNGYGYTF.